This T cell receptor (beta chain) was documented in a study of early T cells in non-severe SARS-CoV-2 infection. This clonotype was seen many times. In the library, individual cDNA molecules carried attached unique molecular identifiers. One entry per CDR3 protein, called by TCRdb with MiXCR from the 5' RACE reads. Of tens of thousands of distinct CDR3 sequences listed, 8% to 9% are singletons. The CDR3 consists of 13 residues. The ends lost 6 bases at V and 3 bases at J; junction bases unmatched: 0. CDR1 is ENHRY, CDR2 SYGVKD, per germline. This receptor was obtained from an adult who was a healthcare worker with PCR-confirmed SARS-CoV-2 infection or an uninfected control (not recorded which). This chain joins TRBV10-3 and TRBJ1-4; TRBD1 matches 8 bases. Sequencing was done on a sample of whole blood. CDR3 bases: TGTGCCATCAGGGGACAGGCTAATGAAAAACTGTTTTTT. Protein product: CAIRGQANEKLFF.